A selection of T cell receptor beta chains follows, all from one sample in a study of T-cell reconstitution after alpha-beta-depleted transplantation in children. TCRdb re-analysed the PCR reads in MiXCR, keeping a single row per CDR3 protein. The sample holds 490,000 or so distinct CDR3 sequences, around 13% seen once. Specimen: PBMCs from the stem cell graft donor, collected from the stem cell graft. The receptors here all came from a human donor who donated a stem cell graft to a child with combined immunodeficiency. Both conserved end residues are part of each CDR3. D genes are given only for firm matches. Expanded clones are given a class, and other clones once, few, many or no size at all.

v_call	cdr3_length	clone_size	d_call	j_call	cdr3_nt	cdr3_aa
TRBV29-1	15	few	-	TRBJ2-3	TGCAGCGTTAGGACTGCTGCACCTACCACAGATACGCAGTATTTT	CSVRTAAPTTDTQYF
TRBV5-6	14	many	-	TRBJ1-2	TGTGCCAGCAGCCCAGACCCTTTCTACTATGGCTACACCTTC	CASSPDPFYYGYTF
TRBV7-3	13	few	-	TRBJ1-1	TGTGCCAGCAGCTGGGGGGCGAACACTGAAGCTTTCTTT	CASSWGANTEAFF
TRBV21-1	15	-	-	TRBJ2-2	TGTGCCAGCAGCGCTCCGTCTAGGTGGCCCGGGGAGCTGTTTTTT	CASSAPSRWPGELFF
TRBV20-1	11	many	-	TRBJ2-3	TGCAGTGCTATCCTAGGGGATACGCAGTATTTT	CSAILGDTQYF
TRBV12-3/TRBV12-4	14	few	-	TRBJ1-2	TGTGCCAGCAGTTTCGCAGGGCCCCACTATGGCTACACCTTC	CASSFAGPHYGYTF
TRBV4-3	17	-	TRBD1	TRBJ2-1	TGCGCCAGCAGCCCCCGACAGGGGGCTTTCTCCTACAATGAGCAGTTCTTC	CASSPRQGAFSYNEQFF
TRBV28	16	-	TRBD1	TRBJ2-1	TGTGCCAGCAGTCTGCCGGGACAGGGGGCTTACAATGAGCAGTTCTTC	CASSLPGQGAYNEQFF
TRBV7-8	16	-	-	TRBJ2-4	TGTGCCAGCAGCAGTAGAGCAGGGGTCACCAAAAACATTCAGTACTTC	CASSSRAGVTKNIQYF
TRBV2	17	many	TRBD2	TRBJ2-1	TGTGCCAGCACGGTTGGGACTAGCGCAAGCTCCTACAATGAGCAGTTCTTC	CASTVGTSASSYNEQFF
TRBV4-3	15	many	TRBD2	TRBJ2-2	TGCGCCAGCAGTCTAGCGGGAGCCCTAGGTGGGGAGCTGTTTTTT	CASSLAGALGGELFF
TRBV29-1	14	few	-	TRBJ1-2	TGCAGCGTTGAAGATAGGCCCATAGCGAATGGCTACACCTTC	CSVEDRPIANGYTF
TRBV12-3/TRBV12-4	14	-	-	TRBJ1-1	TGTGTCAGCAGTCCTCGGGAGGCGCGGACTGAAGCTTTCTTT	CVSSPREARTEAFF
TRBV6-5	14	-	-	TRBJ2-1	TGTGCCAGCAGTTACGGGGTTTCCGACAATGAGCAGTTCTTC	CASSYGVSDNEQFF
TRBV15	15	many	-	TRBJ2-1	TGTGCCACCAGCAGAGAGGGGGGCTCCTACAATGAGCAGTTCTTC	CATSREGGSYNEQFF
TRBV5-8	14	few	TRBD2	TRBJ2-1	TGTGCCAGCAGCTTGCTAGCGGGGGGCCGTGAGCAGTTCTTC	CASSLLAGGREQFF
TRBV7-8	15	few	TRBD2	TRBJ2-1	TGTGCCAGCAGCCTTAGCGGGGAGGGTCTCGATGAGCAGTTCTTC	CASSLSGEGLDEQFF
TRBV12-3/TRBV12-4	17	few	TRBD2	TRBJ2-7	TGTGCCAGCAGCTCACTCGGAGGGGCCGGGACTAGCGAAAAGCAGTACTTC	CASSSLGGAGTSEKQYF
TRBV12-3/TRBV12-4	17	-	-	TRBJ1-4	TGTGCCAGCAGTTTCGTTTTCCGGGATGAAGTCGGTGAAAAACTGTTTTTT	CASSFVFRDEVGEKLFF
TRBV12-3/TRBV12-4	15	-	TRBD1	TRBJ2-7	TGTGCCAGCAGTTCTTCCGGGACAGGGGGACACGAGCAGTACTTC	CASSSSGTGGHEQYF
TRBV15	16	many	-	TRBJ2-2	TGTGCCACCAGCTCCATCGGGGGCGCCGGGACCGGGGAGCTGTTTTTT	CATSSIGGAGTGELFF
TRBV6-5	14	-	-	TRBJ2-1	TGTGCCAGTATACGGGACGCACCCTACAATGAGCAGTTCTTC	CASIRDAPYNEQFF
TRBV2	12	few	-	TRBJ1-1	TGTGCCAGCAGTGAAGCCTTTCCTGAAGCTTTCTTT	CASSEAFPEAFF
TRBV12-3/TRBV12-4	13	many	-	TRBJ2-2	TGTGCCAGCAGTTTAGCCCGGGACGGGGAGCTGTTTTTT	CASSLARDGELFF
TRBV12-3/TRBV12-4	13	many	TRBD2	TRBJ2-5	TGTGCCAGCAGACGGGGGGGGCGGGAGACCCAGTACTTC	CASRRGGRETQYF
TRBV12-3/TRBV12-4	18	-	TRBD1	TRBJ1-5	TGTGCCAGCAGTTTAGGACAGGGGGTCTCTTATAGCAATCAGCCCCAGCATTTT	CASSLGQGVSYSNQPQHF
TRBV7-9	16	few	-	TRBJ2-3	TGTGCCAGCAGCTTAGCGGTCGGCAGAAGCACAGATACGCAGTATTTT	CASSLAVGRSTDTQYF
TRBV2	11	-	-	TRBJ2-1	TGTGCCAGCAGTGAAGGGCAGAAGCAGTTCTTC	CASSEGQKQFF
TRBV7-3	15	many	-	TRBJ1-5	TGTGCCAGCAGCTTAATCGGAGGTCAGGGTCAGCCCCAGCATTTT	CASSLIGGQGQPQHF
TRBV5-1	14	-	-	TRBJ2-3	TGCGCCAGCAGCTTGGTGGGCTACCGGGATACGCAGTATTTT	CASSLVGYRDTQYF
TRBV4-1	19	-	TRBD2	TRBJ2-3	TGCGCCAGCAGCCACAATAATCCCTATTTAGCGGGAGATGGAGATACGCAGTATTTT	CASSHNNPYLAGDGDTQYF
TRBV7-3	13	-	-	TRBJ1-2	TGTGCCAGCAGCTCGACAGCAGGCTATGGCTACACCTTC	CASSSTAGYGYTF
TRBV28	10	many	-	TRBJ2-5	TGTGCCAGCAGCACGGAGACCCAGTACTTC	CASSTETQYF
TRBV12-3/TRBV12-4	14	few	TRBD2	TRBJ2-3	TGTGCCAGCAGTCTCGGACTAGCAGTAGATACGCAGTATTTT	CASSLGLAVDTQYF
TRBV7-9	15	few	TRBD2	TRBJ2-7	TGTGCCAGCAGGAAGGCGGCGGGAGGAACCTACGAGCAGTACTTC	CASRKAAGGTYEQYF
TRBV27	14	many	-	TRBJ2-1	TGTGCCACTAGTCCCGGGACACCTTACAATGAGCAGTTCTTC	CATSPGTPYNEQFF
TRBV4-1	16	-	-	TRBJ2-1	TGCGCCAGCAGCCAAGGGGGGCGGGCCTCCTACAATGAGCAGTTCTTC	CASSQGGRASYNEQFF
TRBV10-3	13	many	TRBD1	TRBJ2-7	TGTGCCATCAGGGGACAGGGGGCCTACGAGCAGTACTTC	CAIRGQGAYEQYF
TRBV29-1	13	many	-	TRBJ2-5	TGCAGTGCCCCCGGCCAGGGCGAGGAGACCCAGTACTTC	CSAPGQGEETQYF
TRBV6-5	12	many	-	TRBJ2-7	TGTGCCAGCAGTATAGGGGGCTACGAGCAGTACTTC	CASSIGGYEQYF
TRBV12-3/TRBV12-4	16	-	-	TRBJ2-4	TGTGCCAGCAGTTTTGAAGGCTGGGCGGCCAAAAACATTCAGTACTTC	CASSFEGWAAKNIQYF
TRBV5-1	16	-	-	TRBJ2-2	TGCGCCAGCAGCTCGGAAGGGGCAACGAACACCGGGGAGCTGTTTTTT	CASSSEGATNTGELFF
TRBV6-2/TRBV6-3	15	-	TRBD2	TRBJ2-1	TGTGCCAGCAGCTTTGGGACTAGCGGGATCGGTGAGCAGTTCTTC	CASSFGTSGIGEQFF
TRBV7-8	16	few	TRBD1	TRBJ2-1	TGTGCCAGCAGCCCCTGGACAGGGGGCGCGGACAATGAGCAGTTCTTC	CASSPWTGGADNEQFF
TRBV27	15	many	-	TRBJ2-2	TGTGCCAGCGGCTTCGGTGCACAGGGAACCGGGGAGCTGTTTTTT	CASGFGAQGTGELFF
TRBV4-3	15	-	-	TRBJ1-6	TGCGCCAGCAGCCAGGTGACACAGGGACCTTCACCCCTCCACTTT	CASSQVTQGPSPLHF
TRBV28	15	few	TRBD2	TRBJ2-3	TGTGCCAGCAGTTTAGCGGGGGGGCCTGCAGATACGCAGTATTTT	CASSLAGGPADTQYF
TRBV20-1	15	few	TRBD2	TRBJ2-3	TGCAGTGCTAGCGGGGTGAGCGGGGTGACAGATACGCAGTATTTT	CSASGVSGVTDTQYF
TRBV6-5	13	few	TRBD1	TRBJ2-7	TGTGCCAGCAGCGGACAGGGGATGTTTAAGCAGTACTTC	CASSGQGMFKQYF
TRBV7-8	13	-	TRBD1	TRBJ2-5	TGTGCCAGCAGCGCCCAGGGGGCTGGGACCCAGTACTTC	CASSAQGAGTQYF
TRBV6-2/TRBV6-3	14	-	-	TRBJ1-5	TGTGCCAGCAGTTACGCAGCGGCGAATCAGCCCCAGCATTTT	CASSYAAANQPQHF
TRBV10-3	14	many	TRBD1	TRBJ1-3	TGTGCCATCCGGGACAGGACCTCTGGAAACACCATATATTTT	CAIRDRTSGNTIYF
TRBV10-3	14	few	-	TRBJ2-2	TGTGCCATCAGTGTCGAGCCTCGCACCGGGGAGCTGTTTTTT	CAISVEPRTGELFF
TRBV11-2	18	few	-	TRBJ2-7	TGTGCCAGCAGCTTAGAAGCGGTGACTCATGTAGAAGGTTACGAGCAGTACTTC	CASSLEAVTHVEGYEQYF
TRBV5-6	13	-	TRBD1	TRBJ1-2	TGTGCCAGCGGCGAACAGGGGCGCTATGGCTACACCTTC	CASGEQGRYGYTF
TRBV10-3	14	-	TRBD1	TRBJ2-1	TGTGCCATCAGCCGGGACAGGGATCGAAATGAGCAGTTCTTC	CAISRDRDRNEQFF
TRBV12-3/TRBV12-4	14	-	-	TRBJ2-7	TGTGCCAGCAGTTTAGGACTGGTTTACTACGAGCAGTACTTC	CASSLGLVYYEQYF
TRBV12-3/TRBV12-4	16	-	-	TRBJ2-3	TGTGCCAGCAGCTCTGGGCCTCCGGGGGGCCCAGATACGCAGTATTTT	CASSSGPPGGPDTQYF
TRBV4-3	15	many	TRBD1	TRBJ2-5	TGCGCCAGCAGCCAATATTGGGACAGGGGGGAGACCCAGTACTTC	CASSQYWDRGETQYF
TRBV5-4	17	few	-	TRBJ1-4	TGTGCCAGCAGCCCCTGGACGGGGGCAGCAACTAATGAAAAACTGTTTTTT	CASSPWTGAATNEKLFF